This T cell receptor beta chain was profiled in a study of identifying expanded T cells in peripheral blood (dated 2019 in TCRdb). Concerning the study at large: Separate aliquots of the same genomic DNA pool were sequenced to produce technical replicates, and four replicates were compared in pairs.

For this clone: Its binding antigen is unknown. Base qualities are missing; no much larger clone stands one base away.

The paper's findings and limits, for the study overall: The authors expected that over much longer intervals, such as months to years, biological variance in healthy repertoires might increase even further. Across all healthy donors, variance in clone template counts between approximately two-week samples was found to increase significantly with total template count. The beta-binomial model significantly reduced the number of clones called differentially abundant and the false-positive rate across all healthy-donor time intervals. The binomial model flagged about 1.2 differentially abundant clones between technical replicates, compared with about 17 over about two weeks and approximately 20 over roughly 4 weeks.

During the collection period, no immune events, such as infections, were documented for the healthy donors. To calibrate time-dependent variance in a beta-binomial model of T-cell clone differential abundance, blood repertoires from healthy donors were used as a training cohort. The training cohort was composed of about 10 healthy donors, 3 female and 7 male. On average the donors were approximately 42 years old, and their ages spanned about 29 to 65 years. Whole blood from each healthy donor was obtained from a commercial supplier and was collected at three time points around 15 days apart. For immunosequencing, genomic DNA was extracted from whole blood that had not been sorted. The germline V gene (reference sequence) specifies MNHEY as CDR1 and SMNVEV as CDR2. The CDR3 covers 15 residues, taking in both the cysteine and the phenylalanine. Only the CDR3 DNA is retained, 45 bases long and in frame from the first base. At the junction V is shortened by 6 bases and J by 1 base, with 13 bases in between.

TCRbeta CDR3 regions were profiled by bias-controlled multiplex PCR amplification of genomic DNA with the immunoSEQ Assay. Processing in the source paper ran as follows. To quantify the absolute abundance of each unique TCRbeta CDR3 region, the sequences were collapsed and filtered. Differential abundance was assessed using a binomial (Fisher-equivalent) model and a beta-binomial model in which time-dependent variance fitted from healthy donors was added. Clones with fewer than 5 combined templates were excluded, and clones with Benjamini-Hochberg FDR below 0.01 were called differentially abundant. The form v = (b*log(k)+a)^2 was used to model beta-binomial variance as a function of total template count across the two samples. The table was pulled from immuneACCESS by TCRdb, which kept in-frame rearrangements only. Such tables lose some clones; where checked, under half of the loss comes from unresolved V genes, and the rest has no known cause. V and J calls and clone size come straight from that table; D and trimming were deduced from the DNA. Here the sample has more than 95,000 clones; around four fifths occur a single time. Roughly 3.3% of the sample rests with the top ten.

The chain is assembled from TRBV27 and TRBJ1-5; a tentative D match to TRBD1 spans 5 bases. The sample taken for sequencing was blood. The TCR was taken from a person aged 18 to 75 in good health. The nucleotide sequence reads TGTGCCAGCAGGACGAATAAGGGGAGCAATCAGCCCCAGCATTTT. Translated, this is CASRTNKGSNQPQHF.